This T cell receptor (beta chain) was profiled in a study of shared clonotypes between healthy human individuals. General study results and limits: Sampling included only blood; tissue repertoires likely differ. The generation probabilities recorded for non-shared clonotypes fell below those of clonotypes shared by all four donors.

CD4+ cells were split into CD45RA+ naive and CD45RA-negative memory subsets. Of note for this clone: The antigen remains unidentified.

The CDR3 loop spans 15 amino acids. With 4 bases removed from V and 0 bases from J, the gap between germline ends came to 13 bases. Germline CDR1 reads MNHNS; CDR2 reads SASEGT. The method was immunoSEQ multiplex PCR; TCRdb's version includes in-frame clones alone and lacks a portion of them. The profile covers some 1,100,000 clones, with 70% to 80% appearing a single time and 0.5% to 0.6% taken by the ten largest. The chain carries TRBV6-1 and TRBJ2-7, with TRBD2 as a possible D gene (7 bases). This clonotype originated in a man aged 18 to 30 in good health. Some clones in this sample may be carry-over from other donors' samples. Sequenced sample: memory CD4+ T cells from PBMCs. Subset described: CD45RA-negative fraction. The DNA for the CDR3 is TGTGCCAGCAGTGGTCGGGGGGCGATCTCCTACGAGCAGTACTTC. Translating it yields CASSGRGAISYEQYF.